A single sample is the source of the 6 T cell receptor beta chains below, sequenced in a study of OX40 agonist ivuxolimab in advanced cancers. Using immunoSEQ multiplex PCR, the repertoire was profiled, and TCRdb retains in-frame clones only, with some absent. This sample carries 80,000 or so clones, about nine tenths of them seen once, and the ten largest clones take about 2.3%. The sample was CD4+ or CD8+ T cells sorted from blood, taken in a trial of the OX40 agonist ivuxolimab. The receptors were gathered from an adult with an advanced solid tumor such as melanoma, head and neck, liver or kidney cancer.

The chain combines TRBV11-3 with TRBJ1-1; no reliable D call. The germline V gene has CDR1 SGHNT and CDR2 YENEEA. V was trimmed by 6 bases and J by 0 bases, leaving 11 bases between them. The CDR3 totals 14 residues. The CDR3 is CASSRGRLNTEAFF. The DNA for the CDR3 is TGTGCCAGCAGTAGAGGCCGGTTGAACACTGAAGCTTTCTTT.

The rearrangement joins TRBV29-1 to TRBJ2-2; 8 bases align to TRBD2. CDR1 is SQVTM and CDR2 is ANQGSEA in the germline V gene. CDR3 length equals 14 residues. V shed 3 bases, J shed 6 bases, and the junction held 6 bases outside the gene matches. CDR3 region: CSVEEREYAGELFF. The DNA of the CDR3 is TGCAGCGTTGAGGAGCGGGAGTACGCCGGGGAGCTGTTTTTT.

The chain recombines TRBV7-2 with TRBJ2-3, with D possibly being TRBD1 (7 bases). CDR1 is SGHTA, CDR2 FQGNSA, per germline. The V and J ends lost 5 bases and 6 bases respectively, with 15 bases between them. The length of the CDR3 is 14 residues. CDR3 protein: CASSLQQGRDTQYF. The CDR3 region has the DNA TGTGCCAGCAGCCTGCAACAGGGGAGGGATACGCAGTATTTT.

This chain connects TRBV28 to TRBJ2-1, with TRBD2 matching 10 bases. With V trimmed by 6 bases and J by 4 bases, 9 bases remained unmatched. The CDR3 is made up of 16 amino acids. CDR1 is MDHEN, CDR2 SYDVKM, per germline. DNA for the CDR3: TGTGCCAGCAGGGCAACTAGCGGGACCCATTACAATGAGCAGTTCTTC. It yields the protein CASRATSGTHYNEQFF.

This clone was recorded once. This chain joins TRBV10-3 and TRBJ2-7, with TRBD1 matching over 7 bases. Trimming at V came to 6 bases and at J to 2 bases, leaving 4 bases not matched to a gene. Germline V gene sequence: CDR1 ENHRY, CDR2 SYGVKD. This CDR3 is built from 13 residues. CDR3 DNA: TGTGCCATCAGCCGGGACAGTGCCTACGAGCAGTACTTC. This gives the protein CAISRDSAYEQYF.

The genes are TRBV6-5 and TRBJ2-5; D tentatively reads TRBD1 or TRBD2 (5 bases each). Germline V gives CDR1 MNHEY, CDR2 SVGAGI. Trimming removed 7 bases from V and 7 bases from J, with 10 bases in between. The CDR3 sequence is 11 residues long. CDR3 region: CASNNGATQYF. CDR3 DNA sequence: TGTGCCAGCAACAACGGGGCGACCCAGTACTTC.